This T cell receptor (beta chain) was recorded in a study of vaccination effects on CD4 cells after COVID-19. Overall study findings and caveats: Sampling in the study covered few convalescent patients and included no early post-infection timepoints. Marked clonal contraction of infection- and vaccine-induced clones was seen late after vaccination.

Regarding this clone: Its antigen is currently unknown.

Trimming took off 3 bases at V and 10 bases at J, with 12 bases between the two ends. The CDR3 is made up of 12 amino acids. Germline-derived CDR1 and CDR2 are LNHDA and SQIVND (reference sequence). Clones were read by immunoSEQ multiplex PCR, and TCRdb kept only the in-frame ones, dropping some. This repertoire shows fewer than 30,000 clones, 65% to 75% found once; its top ten account for 10%. Under the ViraFEST assay, PBMC were stimulated with viral peptide pools so that antigen-specific CD4+ T cells expanded. Sequencing was performed afterwards. The authors isolated CD4+ T cells after around 11 days of culture. People in the vaccine group had not been infected with SARS-CoV-2 before, and their nucleocapsid antibodies were negative. Cultures of fewer than 2.5 million PBMC per well contained about 10 IU/ml IL-2 plus 10 ug/ml peptides.

This clonotype originated in a human donor who received a COVID-19 vaccine. This chain joins TRBV19 and TRBJ1-1; D is uncertain. Specimen: CD4+ T cells from PBMCs cultured with SARS-CoV-2 spike peptides, collected before COVID-19 vaccination. The CDR3 sequence is CASSIEQRGAFF. The DNA of the CDR3 is TGTGCCAGTAGTATTGAACAGCGCGGAGCTTTCTTT.